The sequence of this T cell receptor beta chain was determined in a study of T cells after yellow fever vaccination. CDR3 size: 15 residues. Germline assignment: CDR1 SGHRS and CDR2 YFSETQ. MiXCR, applied by TCRdb to the 5' RACE reads, yields one record per CDR3 protein. Of some 400,000 distinct CDR3 sequences in the sample, about 6% were seen once. Worth noting for this clonotype: The junction differs from germline at one of its ends, possibly a read error.

The rearrangement joins TRBV5-1 to TRBJ2-3, with a tentative D call TRBD2 (6 bases). The clonotype was recovered from a young man who received the YFV17D yellow fever vaccine. The specimen was PBMCs, collected 5 days after the yellow fever booster vaccination. As DNA, the CDR3 is TGCTCCAGCAGCTTACCACTAGCTAGCACAGATACGCAGTATTTT. Translating gives CSSSLPLASTDTQYF.